This TCR beta chain appears in the sequencing data of a study of CD8 T cells in ankylosing spondylitis. This clonotype was seen at least ten times. Its antigen is not identified. It was by quantitative 5'-RACE with molecular barcodes that TCR beta libraries were made. TCRdb itself ran the 5' RACE reads through MiXCR, one entry per CDR3 protein. The sample records 200,000 to 300,000 distinct CDR3 sequences, around 9.2% being singletons. This CDR3 region has 18 residues. Trimming cost V 0 bases and J 9 bases; bases outside gene matches: 15. The V gene's germline CDR1 is MGHRA and CDR2 YSYEKL. Study findings and constraints: Disease-linked clones were found to be CD8+ and relatively rare in peripheral blood. In ankylosing spondylitis patients, matched synovial fluid reportedly showed significant enrichment of disease-linked clones. Made up of eight highly homologous variants, a TCR beta motif appeared characteristic of ankylosing spondylitis blood.

The specimen sequenced was blood, either unsorted or a sorted T cell fraction (not recorded which). V usage is TRBV4-1 and J usage is TRBJ2-1; 9 nucleotides align to TRBD1. This clonotype was sampled from a male donor with ankylosing spondylitis or in good health (not recorded which). In DNA, the CDR3 is TGCGCCAGCAGCCAAGATGGGGGGGGACAGGGAGGCTGGGGTGAGCAGTTCTTC. The encoded protein is CASSQDGGGQGGWGEQFF.